The 7 T cell receptor beta chains given below trace back to one sample, sequenced in a study of early T cells in non-severe SARS-CoV-2 infection. Each CDR3 protein is one row after TCRdb ran MiXCR on the 5' RACE reads. This sample carries about 84,000 distinct CDR3 sequences, 9.5% to 13% of them seen once, and the ten largest clones take about 2.6%. Source material: whole blood. The source of these receptors is an adult who was a healthcare worker with PCR-confirmed SARS-CoV-2 infection or an uninfected control (not recorded which).

The table lists this clonotype with many counts. This chain links TRBV7-6 with TRBJ2-2; TRBD2 matches 13 bases. The J segment lost 5 bases and the V segment lost 1 base, leaving 1 base of the junction unmatched. The CDR3 totals 16 residues. Germline V gene lookup returns CDR1 SGHVS and CDR2 FNYEAQ. For the CDR3, the DNA is TGTGCCAGCAGCTTAGGGACTAGCGGGAGTACCGGGGAGCTGTTTTTT. It translates to CASSLGTSGSTGELFF.

This clonotype was recorded at least ten times. V is TRBV6-5 and J is TRBJ2-3; 7 nucleotides agree with TRBD1. CDR3 length equals 15 residues. With V trimmed by 5 bases and J by 9 bases, 14 bases remained unmatched. Germline loops: CDR1 MNHEY, CDR2 SVGAGI. The CDR3 is CASSDFTDRSGTQYF. In nucleotides, the CDR3 is TGTGCCAGCAGTGACTTCACGGACAGGTCGGGCACGCAGTATTTT.

There are a few counts of this clonotype. The chain joins TRBV21-1 to TRBJ1-5; TRBD1, as called in the table, went unchecked against the DNA. TRBV21-1 is marked as a pseudogene. The length of the CDR3 is 11 residues. The CDR3 loop reads CAGPPGQPQHF. The CDR3 nucleotides read TGTGCCGGGCCCCCAGGTCAGCCCCAGCATTTT.

The rearrangement uses TRBV11-1 and TRBJ2-2; 9 bases fit TRBD1. In germline, CDR1 is SGHAT, CDR2 FQDESV (reference sequence). The CDR3 length is 15 residues. V was clipped by 5 bases and J by 1 base; unmatched bases: 2. The CDR3: CASSADRGNTGELFF. The CDR3 DNA reads as TGTGCCAGCAGCGCGGACAGGGGGAACACCGGGGAGCTGTTTTTT. The variable domain in full, with the rest retrieved from reference TRBV11-1 and TRBJ2-2, is EAEVAQSPRYKITEKSQAVAFWCDPISGHATLYWYRQILGQGPELLVQFQDESVVDDSQLPKDRFSAERLKGVDSTLKIQPAELGDSAMYLCASSADRGNTGELFFGEGSRLTVL.

This chain connects TRBV6-5 to TRBJ2-1; the D gene is possibly TRBD1 (6 bases). Deletions cut 5 bases from V and 6 bases from J, with 17 bases between. Per germline, CDR1 MNHEY and CDR2 SVGAGI. This CDR3 comprises 15 residues. This CDR3 is CASSPYQGTRNEQFF. As DNA, the CDR3 is TGTGCCAGCAGTCCATACCAGGGGACCCGCAATGAGCAGTTCTTC.

This clonotype came up a few times. The chain has TRBV5-8 and TRBJ2-1; D may be TRBD1 or TRBD2 (5 bases each). Trimming left V 2 bases short and J 0 bases short, with 9 bases between. This CDR3 is 15 amino acids long. Germline V lookup: CDR1 SGHTS, CDR2 YDEGEE. The CDR3 protein is CASSFGGYSYNEQFF. The CDR3 nucleotides read TGTGCCAGCAGCTTTGGGGGATACTCCTACAATGAGCAGTTCTTC.

This clonotype was found many times. This chain uses TRBV6-5 with TRBJ1-2; tentative D call: TRBD1 (5 bases). V dropped 2 bases and J dropped 4 bases, with 8 bases sitting between them. The CDR3 runs 13 residues. Germline values: CDR1 MNHEY, CDR2 SVGAGI. The CDR3 region is CASSYGDGYGYTF. The CDR3 nucleotides read TGTGCCAGCAGTTACGGGGACGGCTATGGCTACACCTTC.